The 32 T cell receptor beta chains listed next were all sequenced from one sample in a study of blood T cell repertoires in COVID-19. Assay used: immunoSEQ multiplex PCR; TCRdb lists only in-frame clones, some missing. Found here are over 85,000 clones, 80% to 90% of them singletons; the top ten hold 4% to 5%. The specimen sequenced was peripheral blood. These receptors were obtained from a human donor with COVID-19, enrolled during active disease. The donor label of this sample is uncertain.

The chain joins TRBV11-3 to TRBJ2-3; 7 positions match TRBD1. V lost 3 bases to trimming and J lost 1 base; unmatched junction nucleotides: 7. CDR3 size: 16 residues. Germline V gives CDR1 SGHNT, CDR2 YENEEA. The CDR3 DNA sequence: TGTGCCAGCAGCTTGGGAGACAGGGTTGGCACAGATACGCAGTATTTT. The encoded protein is CASSLGDRVGTDTQYF.

The chain joins TRBV3-1 (or the pseudogene TRBV3-2) to TRBJ1-2; 9 bases line up with TRBD1. CDR3 length equals 14 residues. Losses at the gene ends were 1 base for V and 6 bases for J; bases not matched to a gene: 3. From germline, CDR1 is LGHDT and CDR2 YNNKEL (reference sequence). CDR3 residues: CASSQVNRGHGYTF. DNA of the CDR3: TGTGCCAGCAGCCAAGTCAACAGGGGGCATGGCTACACCTTC.

Turning to this clone: Within the sample, other DNA sequences also encode this same CDR3. The chain recombines TRBV19 with TRBJ2-3; 9 bases are a match to TRBD2. CDR1 is LNHDA and CDR2 is SQIVND in the germline V gene (reference sequence). CDR3 length: 14 residues. The junction had 4 bases not matched to a gene; V was cut back by 5 bases and J by 4 bases. The CDR3 spells CASSDSGRADTQYF. The CDR3 nucleotides read TGTGCCAGTAGTGATAGCGGGAGAGCAGATACGCAGTATTTT.

This chain connects TRBV9 to TRBJ1-2; D remains unclear. Trimming cost V 0 bases and J 2 bases, with 5 bases left between them. The CDR3 totals 13 residues. Germline lookup yields CDR1 SGDLS and CDR2 YYNGEE. The CDR3 region has the DNA TGTGCCAGCAGCGTAGACGGGAACTATGGCTACACCTTC. Protein: CASSVDGNYGYTF.

This CDR3 reads CASSTQGKNTEAFF. The CDR3 DNA reads as TGCGCCAGCAGCACACAGGGTAAGAACACTGAAGCTTTCTTT. The chain is built from TRBV5-1 and TRBJ1-1; weak D call: TRBD1 (6 bases). The ends were cut back, 4 bases at V and 1 base at J, with 11 bases in the middle. Germline CDR1 and CDR2: SGHRS and YFSETQ. This CDR3 has 14 amino acids.

The rearrangement joins TRBV19 to TRBJ1-2, with 7 bases fitting TRBD1. The CDR3 has 15 residues. Germline-derived CDR1 and CDR2 are LNHDA and SQIVND (reference sequence). The trim removed 3 bases at V and 7 bases at J, leaving 11 bases unmatched. In DNA, the CDR3 is TGTGCCAGTAGTATGGAGGGACAGCCCACTGGTGGCTACACCTTC. Amino acids: CASSMEGQPTGGYTF.

This clone was seen only a few times. This rearrangement joins TRBV5-4 to TRBJ1-5, with D possibly TRBD1 on 6 matching bases. Germline values: CDR1 SGHNT, CDR2 YYREEE (reference sequence). The CDR3 runs 14 residues. V gave up 4 bases and J gave up 7 bases, with 15 bases separating them. The DNA for the CDR3 is TGTGCCAGCAGCCTTACCCCTGGGACACAGCCCCAGCATTTT. This translates into CASSLTPGTQPQHF.

This clone was found once. The CDR3 spells CASSVQGTGELFF. DNA of the CDR3: TGTGCCAGCAGCGTACAGGGCACCGGGGAGCTGTTTTTT. The V gene is TRBV9, the J gene TRBJ2-2; a weak D match, TRBD1 (5 bases). The CDR3 sequence is 13 residues long. Germline V gene data show CDR1 as SGDLS and CDR2 as YYNGEE. V was trimmed by 1 base and J by 4 bases, leaving 5 bases between them.

The rearrangement uses TRBV3-1 (or the pseudogene TRBV3-2) and TRBJ1-5; no firm D call. With 0 bases removed from V and 7 bases from J, the gap between germline ends came to 10 bases. Germline V gene data show CDR1 as LGHDT and CDR2 as YNNKEL (reference sequence). The length of the CDR3 is 14 residues. The CDR3 here is CASSQDTGSQPQHF. The CDR3, as DNA: TGTGCCAGCAGCCAAGATACGGGAAGCCAGCCCCAGCATTTT.

The chain is built from TRBV7-9 and TRBJ2-1; TRBD1 agrees at 8 bases. Germline CDR1 SEHNR, CDR2 FQNEAQ (reference sequence). The CDR3 extends over 12 amino acids. V was pared by 1 base and J by 16 bases, with 6 bases of the junction left unmatched. The CDR3 DNA follows: TGTGCCAGCAGCTTAGTTGTGACAGGGGCTTTCTTC. Residues: CASSLVVTGAFF. Combining the CDR3 with reference TRBV7-9 and TRBJ2-1 gives the whole variable domain DTGVSQNPRHKITKRGQNVTFRCDPISEHNRLYWYRQTLGQGPEFLTYFQNEAQLEKSRLLSDRFSAERPKGSFSTLEIQRTEQGDSAMYLCASSLVVTGAFFGPGTRLTVL.

This clone was seen only a few times. The chain carries TRBV6-2 or TRBV6-3 and TRBJ2-1, with 13 bases identical to TRBD2. Trimming at V came to 5 bases and at J to 8 bases, leaving 18 bases not matched to a gene. The CDR3 sequence is 19 residues long. Germline CDR1 is MNHEY and CDR2 is SVGEGT. Here the CDR3 reads CASSNAGLAGAPGDYEQFF. The CDR3 nucleotides read TGTGCCAGCAGTAACGCCGGACTAGCGGGAGCCCCCGGGGATTATGAGCAGTTCTTC.

The chain is built from TRBV5-1 and TRBJ2-7; 8 bases are shared with TRBD2. The CDR3 is 15 amino acids. V lost 4 bases, J lost 2 bases, and 8 bases stayed unmatched. Germline CDR1 SGHRS, CDR2 YFSETQ. This chain's CDR3 is CASSPLTGGPYEQYF. DNA of the CDR3: TGCGCCAGCAGCCCCCTCACGGGGGGGCCCTACGAGCAGTACTTC.

This rearrangement joins TRBV19 to TRBJ2-1; 10 bases are shared with TRBD2. After removal of 3 bases from V and 5 bases from J, the junction contained 7 bases not matched to a gene. The CDR3 is made up of 16 amino acids. CDR1 is LNHDA, CDR2 SQIVND, per germline (reference sequence). This chain's CDR3 is CASSIPSGGANNEQFF. The CDR3 DNA reads TGTGCCAGTAGTATCCCTAGCGGGGGTGCAAACAATGAGCAGTTCTTC. The whole variable domain, filled in from reference TRBV19 and TRBJ2-1, reads DGGITQSPKYLFRKEGQNVTLSCEQNLNHDAMYWYRQDPGQGLRLIYYSQIVNDFQKGDIAEGYSVSREKKESFPLTVTSAQKNPTAFYLCASSIPSGGANNEQFFGPGTRLTVL.

The V and J genes are TRBV3-1 (or the pseudogene TRBV3-2) and TRBJ2-1; unclear D gene. V was trimmed by 1 base and J by 5 bases, leaving 6 bases between them. Looked up from germline, CDR1 is LGHDT and CDR2 is YNNKEL (reference sequence). The CDR3 has 13 residues. The CDR3 reads CASSQARHNEQFF. The CDR3 nucleotides read TGTGCCAGCAGCCAAGCGAGGCACAATGAGCAGTTCTTC.

The chain joins TRBV25-1 to TRBJ1-4; D uncertain. The germline CDR1 and CDR2 sequences are MGHDK and SYGVNS. V dropped 1 base and J dropped 0 bases, with 3 bases sitting between them. The length of the CDR3 is 14 residues. For the CDR3, the DNA is TGTGCCAGCAGTGAATCCGCAACTAATGAAAAACTGTTTTTT. It yields the protein CASSESATNEKLFF.

The rearrangement uses TRBV11-3 and TRBJ1-1; 9 bases map to TRBD1. This CDR3 has 15 amino acids. Germline assignment: CDR1 SGHNT and CDR2 YENEEA. With 4 bases clipped from V and 8 bases from J, the junction kept 11 bases outside the gene matches. The CDR3 DNA follows: TGTGCCAGCAGCTCTACCGGGACAGGGAGGGTAGAAGCTTTCTTT. Amino acids: CASSSTGTGRVEAFF. The full variable domain, rest sourced from reference TRBV11-3 and TRBJ1-1, is EAGVVQSPRYKIIEKKQPVAFWCNPISGHNTLYWYLQNLGQGPELLIRYENEEAVDDSQLPKDRFSAERLKGVDSTLKIQPAELGDSAVYLCASSSTGTGRVEAFFGQGTRLTVV.

The chain carries TRBV7-3 and TRBJ2-3; 8 bases map to TRBD2. CDR1 SGHTA and CDR2 FQGTGA come from the germline V gene. This CDR3 region has 14 residues. V was clipped by 2 bases and J by 5 bases; unmatched bases: 3. In nucleotides, the CDR3 is TGTGCCAGCAGCTTAGCGGGGGGCAGAGATACGCAGTATTTT. It yields the protein CASSLAGGRDTQYF. Supplemented by reference TRBV7-3 and TRBJ2-3, the full variable domain reads GAGVSQTPSNKVTEKGKYVELRCDPISGHTALYWYRQSLGQGPEFLIYFQGTGAADDSGLPNDRFFAVRPEGSVSTLKIQRTERGDSAVYLCASSLAGGRDTQYFGPGTRLTVL.

The V and J genes are TRBV5-4 and TRBJ1-3, with TRBD1 matching over 8 bases. The germline V gene has CDR1 SGHNT and CDR2 YYREEE (reference sequence). CDR3 length equals 15 residues. V dropped 4 bases and J dropped 0; count of bases not matched to a gene: 3. CDR3 DNA: TGTGCCAGCAGCAGGGACAGGAGCTCTGGAAACACCATATATTTT. Encoded protein: CASSRDRSSGNTIYF.

The V gene is TRBV7-9, the J gene TRBJ1-1; possible D gene TRBD1, 5 bases. Germline CDR1 reads SEHNR; CDR2 reads FQNEAQ (reference sequence). V lost 2 bases and J 0 bases, leaving 13 bases between the germline ends. CDR3 length equals 16 residues. The CDR3 DNA sequence: TGTGCCAGCAGCTTAACCAGGGTTACCATGAACACTGAAGCTTTCTTT. It is translated as CASSLTRVTMNTEAFF. Complete variable domain (other parts from reference TRBV7-9 and TRBJ1-1): DTGVSQNPRHKITKRGQNVTFRCDPISEHNRLYWYRQTLGQGPEFLTYFQNEAQLEKSRLLSDRFSAERPKGSFSTLEIQRTEQGDSAMYLCASSLTRVTMNTEAFFGQGTRLTVV.

V gene TRBV12-3 or TRBV12-4 combines with J gene TRBJ1-1; D possibly corresponds to TRBD1 (5 bases). The ends were cut back, 2 bases at V and 1 base at J, with 5 bases in the middle. There are 13 residues in the CDR3. The CDR3 here is CASSLRGNTEAFF. The CDR3 region has the DNA TGTGCCAGCAGTTTAAGGGGGAACACTGAAGCTTTCTTT.

This chain connects TRBV4-1 to TRBJ1-5; tentatively, D is TRBD1 (6 bases). V lost 5 bases and J 4 bases, leaving 9 bases between the germline ends. Per the germline V gene, CDR1 is MGHRA and CDR2 is YSYEKL. This CDR3 contains 13 residues. CDR3 nucleotides: TGCGCCAGCAGCTGGACAGTAAATCAGCCCCAGCATTTT. Translating it yields CASSWTVNQPQHF.

J is TRBJ1-1 and V is TRBV19, with no clear D. The V gene lost 4 bases and the J gene lost 1 base, with 10 bases spanning the gap. Germline loops: CDR1 LNHDA, CDR2 SQIVND (reference sequence). The CDR3 loop spans 14 amino acids. The CDR3 reads CASSTQRSNTEAFF. Here the CDR3 DNA reads TGTGCCAGTAGTACACAGAGATCGAACACTGAAGCTTTCTTT.

The CDR3 protein is CASSKVEGVNEQFF. The CDR3 DNA reads TGTGCCAGTAGTAAGGTTGAGGGGGTGAATGAGCAGTTCTTC. This chain connects TRBV19 to TRBJ2-1; TRBD1 might be the D (6 bases). The germline V and J ends were trimmed by 4 bases and 7 bases, with 14 bases remaining between them. The CDR3 spans 14 residues. Germline CDR1 reads LNHDA; CDR2 reads SQIVND (reference sequence).

CDR3 nucleotides: TGCGCCAGCAGCTGGGCCCCGGGACAGGGGGCGGTCTACGAGCAGTACTTC. It yields the protein CASSWAPGQGAVYEQYF. V is TRBV5-1 and J is TRBJ2-7; TRBD1 aligns across 12 bases. CDR1 and CDR2 (germline): SGHRS, YFSETQ. Trimming cost V 3 bases and J 3 bases; bases outside gene matches: 10. CDR3 length equals 17 residues.

The rearrangement uses TRBV9 and TRBJ2-2, with 7 bases lining up with TRBD2. The germline CDR1 and CDR2 sequences are SGDLS and YYNGEE. V trimming: 0 bases; J trimming: 5 bases; junction bases outside the gene matches: 4. The CDR3 is 15 residues long. The CDR3 sequence is CASSVVREGTGELFF. The CDR3 DNA reads as TGTGCCAGCAGCGTAGTCAGGGAGGGGACCGGGGAGCTGTTTTTT. Drawing the rest from reference TRBV9 and TRBJ2-2, the complete variable domain is DSGVTQTPKHLITATGQRVTLRCSPRSGDLSVYWYQQSLDQGLQFLIQYYNGEERAKGNILERFSAQQFPDLHSELNLSSLELGDSALYFCASSVVREGTGELFFGEGSRLTVL.

The chain combines TRBV7-9 with TRBJ1-5; D gene unclear. This CDR3 spans 14 amino acids. Germline CDR1 reads SEHNR; CDR2 reads FQNEAQ (reference sequence). Trimming cost V 3 bases and J 5 bases, with 11 bases left between them. This CDR3 is CASSFPGKDQPQHF. In nucleotides, the CDR3 is TGTGCCAGCAGCTTCCCCGGGAAGGATCAGCCCCAGCATTTT.

This clone was seen only once. The rearrangement joins TRBV5-1 to TRBJ2-5; unclear D gene. The CDR3 consists of 13 residues. Germline-derived CDR1 and CDR2 are SGHRS and YFSETQ. Trimming shortened V by 6 bases and J by 2 bases, and 11 bases separated the two germline ends. The CDR3 sequence is CASNLAWQETQYF. In DNA, the CDR3 is TGCGCCAGCAATCTGGCCTGGCAAGAGACCCAGTACTTC.

This chain links TRBV15 with TRBJ1-1; 7 bases align to TRBD1. V dropped 3 bases and J dropped 1; count of bases not matched to a gene: 2. From germline, CDR1 is LNHNV and CDR2 YYDKDF (reference sequence). This CDR3 spans 14 amino acids. In nucleotides, the CDR3 is TGTGCCACCAGCAGGGACAGGCCGAACACTGAAGCTTTCTTT. Its protein is CATSRDRPNTEAFF.

The genes are TRBV2 and TRBJ1-2; D might be TRBD1 (6 bases). Trimming stripped 6 bases from V and 3 bases from J, with 14 bases between. Germline assignment: CDR1 SNHLY and CDR2 FYNNEI. The CDR3 loop spans 14 amino acids. Here the CDR3 reads CASRGGAGDYGYTF. The DNA of the CDR3 is TGTGCCAGCAGAGGGGGGGCAGGGGACTATGGCTACACCTTC.

This chain connects TRBV5-1 to TRBJ1-1; no reliable D call. V lost 0 bases and J 1 base, leaving 10 bases between the germline ends. Per the germline V gene, CDR1 is SGHRS and CDR2 is YFSETQ. The length of the CDR3 is 15 residues. This chain's CDR3 is CASSLGPGGNTEAFF. Here the CDR3 DNA reads TGCGCCAGCAGCTTGGGGCCGGGTGGGAACACTGAAGCTTTCTTT.

The chain joins TRBV7-9 to TRBJ1-2; perhaps TRBD1 as D (6 bases). The CDR3 length is 13 residues. V was clipped by 5 bases and J by 4 bases, with 11 bases between them. Germline CDR1 and CDR2: SEHNR and FQNEAQ (reference sequence). In DNA form, the CDR3 reads TGTGCCAGCAGCCTACAGGGTAGCTATGGCTACACCTTC. This sequence encodes CASSLQGSYGYTF. Supplemented by reference TRBV7-9 and TRBJ1-2, the full variable domain reads DTGVSQNPRHKITKRGQNVTFRCDPISEHNRLYWYRQTLGQGPEFLTYFQNEAQLEKSRLLSDRFSAERPKGSFSTLEIQRTEQGDSAMYLCASSLQGSYGYTFGSGTRLTVV.

The V gene is TRBV6-5, the J gene TRBJ2-3, with 7 positions matching TRBD2. CDR3 length: 16 amino acids. V was clipped by 1 base and J by 1 base; unmatched bases: 5. In germline, CDR1 is MNHEY, CDR2 SVGAGI. CDR3 sequence reads: CASSYLSGIRTDTQYF. The CDR3 DNA sequence: TGTGCCAGCAGTTACTTGAGCGGGATCCGCACAGATACGCAGTATTTT.